Shown below are 14 T cell receptor beta chains from a single sample sequenced in a study of response to subunit inactivated influenza vaccine. TCRdb analysed the RT-PCR reads with MiXCR anew, one entry per CDR3 protein. The table includes approximately 700,000 distinct CDR3 sequences, approximately 14% detected once. The material sequenced was PBMCs from blood, taken about 11 days after vaccination. The receptor set was obtained from a man aged 45-65 years who received an inactivated influenza vaccine.

The chain is built from TRBV5-1 and TRBJ2-5; TRBD1 is a possible D gene (6 bases). This CDR3 spans 16 amino acids. The germline CDR1 and CDR2 sequences are SGHRS and YFSETQ. The ends were cut back, 4 bases at V and 2 bases at J, with 18 bases in the middle. The CDR3 DNA sequence: TGCGCCAGCAGCCCGACGGGACACGGAACTCAAGAGACCCAGTACTTC. It specifies CASSPTGHGTQETQYF.

The genes are TRBV28 and TRBJ2-3; 8 nucleotides match TRBD2. Unmatched junction bases numbered 12, after V lost 8 bases and J lost 2 bases. The CDR3 is 16 amino acids. Germline-derived CDR1 and CDR2 are MDHEN and SYDVKM. The CDR3 sequence: CASGLAGTSLTDTQYF. The CDR3 region has the DNA TGTGCCAGCGGATTAGCGGGGACCTCCCTCACAGATACGCAGTATTTT.

This clonotype appeared many times. The rearrangement links TRBV30 to TRBJ2-7, with D maybe TRBD1 (5 bases). Trimming removed 2 bases from V and 3 bases from J, with 11 bases in between. CDR1 is GTSNPN and CDR2 is SVGIG in the germline V gene (reference sequence). CDR3 size: 13 residues. In DNA, the CDR3 is TGTGCCTGGAGTCTTACAGGAGTCTACGAGCAGTACTTC. This translates into CAWSLTGVYEQYF. The full variable domain, with the rest looked up from reference TRBV30 and TRBJ2-7, is SQTIHQWPATLVQPVGSPLSLECTVEGTSNPNLYWYRQAAGRGLQLLFYSVGIGQISSEVPQNLSASRPQDRQFILSSKKLLLSDSGFYLCAWSLTGVYEQYFGPGTRLTVT.

This clonotype was seen only a few times. One junction end does not reproduce the germline sequence, and a read error may be involved. CDR3 loop: CASSLGRTTEAFF. In nucleotides, the CDR3 is TGTGCCAGCAGCCTAGGACGGACCACTGAAGCTTTCTTT. The chain carries TRBV13 and TRBJ1-1; D gene uncertain. CDR1 is PRHDT, CDR2 FYEKMQ, per germline (reference sequence). The CDR3 extends over 13 amino acids.

This sequence joins TRBV9 and TRBJ2-2; a weak D match, TRBD2 (6 bases). The CDR3 covers 15 residues. V was trimmed by 0 bases and J by 4 bases, leaving 10 bases between them. The germline V gene encodes CDR1 SGDLS and CDR2 YYNGEE. The CDR3 nucleotides read TGTGCCAGCAGCGTAGGTCGGGGGAGCACCGGGGAGCTGTTTTTT. Translating it yields CASSVGRGSTGELFF.

At least ten counts were recorded for this clonotype. The chain couples TRBV11-2 to TRBJ1-1, with 9 bases lining up with TRBD1. Trimming at V came to 3 bases and at J to 3 bases, leaving 8 bases not matched to a gene. CDR1 is SGHAT and CDR2 is FQNNGV in the germline V gene. CDR3 length: 16 amino acids. CDR3 sequence (DNA): TGTGCCAGCAGCTTCTTCGGGGGACAGGGATACACTGAAGCTTTCTTT. The encoded protein is CASSFFGGQGYTEAFF. Full variable domain (remainder filled in from reference TRBV11-2 and TRBJ1-1): EAGVAQSPRYKIIEKRQSVAFWCNPISGHATLYWYQQILGQGPKLLIQFQNNGVVDDSQLPKDRFSAERLKGVDSTLKIQPAKLEDSAVYLCASSFFGGQGYTEAFFGQGTRLTVV.

This clonotype has a handful of counts. The chain has TRBV12-3 or TRBV12-4 and TRBJ2-7; 7 nucleotides align to TRBD1. V gave up 5 bases and J gave up 3 bases; unmatched junction bases: 7. The CDR3 is 14 residues long. CDR3 sequence: CASSRRDRFYEQYF. The CDR3 DNA reads TGTGCCAGCAGTCGCCGGGACAGATTCTACGAGCAGTACTTC.

The rearrangement links TRBV7-2 to TRBJ2-1, with D tentatively TRBD2 (6 bases). The CDR3 extends over 17 amino acids. Germline CDR1 SGHTA, CDR2 FQGNSA. V was pared by 0 bases and J by 4 bases, with 16 bases between. CDR3 region: CASSLASSGGLYNEQFF. The CDR3 DNA reads TGTGCCAGCAGCTTAGCGAGTAGCGGAGGTCTTTACAATGAGCAGTTCTTC.

This clonotype was counted ten times or more. This chain connects TRBV12-3 or TRBV12-4 to TRBJ2-3, with D hard to call. V gave up 0 bases and J gave up 4 bases, with 14 bases separating them. The length of the CDR3 is 16 residues. The CDR3 DNA is TGTGCCAGCAGTTTAGCGGGCTCCACCTGGGCAGATACGCAGTATTTT. It codes for CASSLAGSTWADTQYF.

This chain links TRBV7-9 with TRBJ1-5, with no clear D. CDR3 size: 14 residues. From germline, CDR1 is SEHNR and CDR2 FQNEAQ (reference sequence). V shed 5 bases and J shed 3 bases, with 11 bases lying between them. DNA of the CDR3: TGTGCCAGCAGCGGCGAGGTCGCCAATCAGCCCCAGCATTTT. Amino acids: CASSGEVANQPQHF.

This clonotype was detected a few times. The V gene is TRBV7-8, the J gene TRBJ1-2; D not resolved. The CDR3 extends over 16 amino acids. Trimming removed 5 bases at V and 3 bases at J, with 19 bases between. Germline lookup yields CDR1 SGHVS and CDR2 FQNEAQ. CDR3 loop: CASSAGFGLTDYGYTF. DNA of the CDR3: TGTGCCAGCAGCGCGGGCTTCGGGCTCACCGACTATGGCTACACCTTC.

This clonotype was seen more than once but under ten times. The chain uses TRBV28 and TRBJ2-1; 11 nucleotides agree with TRBD2. CDR1 is MDHEN and CDR2 is SYDVKM in the germline V gene. This CDR3 is built from 15 residues. The ends lost 5 bases at V and 9 bases at J; junction bases unmatched: 9. Written as DNA, the CDR3 is TGTGCCAGCAGTACCATAGCGGGGGGGCGTGCTGAGCAGTTCTTC. Encoded protein: CASSTIAGGRAEQFF.

V is TRBV10-3 and J is TRBJ2-7; no clear D. V was cut by 4 bases and J by 0 bases, with 4 bases left in between. Germline V gene data show CDR1 as ENHRY and CDR2 as SYGVKD. CDR3 size: 12 residues. The chain's CDR3 is CAISANSYEQYF. The CDR3 DNA is TGTGCCATCAGTGCAAACTCCTACGAGCAGTACTTC.

The chain recombines TRBV21-1 with TRBJ1-2; the D call TRBD1 from the table was never checked on the DNA. TRBV21-1 is deemed a pseudogene. This CDR3 has 15 amino acids. The CDR3 here is CASIYAGTGGYGYTF. The DNA of the CDR3 is TGTGCCAGCATCTATGCCGGGACAGGGGGTTATGGCTACACCTTC.